This TCR beta chain derives from a study of blood T cell repertoires in COVID-19. For the study at large: Sites in the United States, Italy and Spain provided acute and convalescent COVID-19 samples. From T cells, B-cell-depleted T cells, or PBMCs came the material, which was cDNA or gDNA.

The CDR3 is 13 amino acids. V shed 5 bases, J shed 8 bases, and the junction held 10 bases outside the gene matches. Germline loops: CDR1 GTSNPN, CDR2 SVGIG (reference sequence). As originally analysed: Amplifying reference gene primers gave estimates of nucleated cell counts. TCRdb's table, derived via immunoSEQ multiplex PCR, lists solely in-frame clones and lacks some. That table is the source of V, J and clone size, and D and trimming were worked out from the DNA. The sample lists 75,000 or so clones; about four fifths were seen once. The chain is built from TRBV30 and TRBJ1-2, with 8 nucleotides matching TRBD1. The clonotype originates from a woman in her seventies with acute or convalescent COVID-19. Source material: peripheral blood. CDR3 in DNA: TGTGCCTGGTGGACAGGGTTTGGGGGCGGCTACACCTTC. The encoded protein is CAWWTGFGGGYTF.